Listed below are T cell receptor beta chains from one sample, sequenced in a study of Ad26.COV2.S vaccination and SARS-CoV-2 variants. The protocol was immunoSEQ multiplex PCR, while the TCRdb copy is restricted to in-frame clones and leaves out a portion. The sample gives some 640,000 clones, more than 80% of which show up once; approximately 1.5% is in the top ten. Specimen: peripheral blood, collected in a trial of Ad26.COV2.S vaccine versus placebo. These receptors were obtained from a person aged 18-60 years who received the Ad26.COV2.S COVID-19 vaccine or a placebo. Both conserved end residues are part of each CDR3. D genes are given only for firm matches. Clone size is not always given. Where it is, it says once, few, many or a class for expanded clones.

D	J	V	size	CDR3	DNA
TRBD1	TRBJ1-5	TRBV6-5	-	CASSQGRGNNQPQHF	TGTGCCAGCAGTCAGGGCAGGGGGAACAATCAGCCCCAGCATTTT
-	TRBJ1-1	TRBV30	once	CAWSGENTEAFF	TGTGCCTGGAGTGGAGAAAACACTGAAGCTTTCTTT
-	TRBJ2-2	TRBV4-3	-	CASSQDRTYNTGELFF	TGCGCCAGCAGCCAAGATCGGACCTATAACACCGGGGAGCTGTTTTTT
-	TRBJ2-4	TRBV6-6	-	CASSVEAKNIQYF	TGTGCCAGCAGCGTTGAAGCCAAAAACATTCAGTACTTC
TRBD1	TRBJ1-2	TRBV6-6	few	CASSWDRYGYTF	TGTGCCAGCAGTTGGGACAGATATGGCTACACCTTC
-	TRBJ2-1	TRBV10-1	-	CASSVAAGGMRSSEQFF	TGCGCCAGCAGTGTAGCGGCAGGAGGGATGAGATCTAGTGAGCAGTTCTTC
TRBD1	TRBJ2-1	TRBV6-2/TRBV6-3	-	CASSYLRTGDGYEQFF	TGTGCCAGCAGTTACTTGAGGACAGGGGACGGGTATGAGCAGTTCTTC
-	TRBJ2-5	TRBV5-1	-	CASSSQWAGETQYF	TGCGCCAGCTCCTCTCAATGGGCGGGGGAGACCCAGTACTTC
-	TRBJ2-2	TRBV12-3/TRBV12-4	-	CASSLTGTGELFF	TGTGCCAGCAGTTTAACAGGGACCGGGGAGCTGTTTTTT
TRBD2	TRBJ2-4	TRBV7-2	-	CASSPHSGRDIIQYF	TGTGCCAGCAGCCCACACAGCGGGAGGGATATCATTCAGTACTTC
-	TRBJ1-3	TRBV27	once	CASRGQGNTIYF	TGTGCCAGCAGGGGACAAGGAAACACCATATATTTT
-	TRBJ2-7	TRBV5-1	-	CASSQNTGLDEQYF	TGCGCCAGCAGCCAGAACACAGGTTTGGACGAGCAGTACTTC
TRBD1	TRBJ1-1	TRBV29-1	-	CSVTRQGGEAFF	TGCAGCGTCACCCGACAGGGCGGTGAAGCTTTCTTT
-	TRBJ2-7	TRBV2	-	CASAVYEQYF	TGTGCCAGCGCTGTCTACGAGCAGTACTTC
TRBD2	TRBJ2-5	TRBV3-1/TRBV3-2	-	CASNQPSGRTGETQYF	TGTGCCAGCAACCAGCCTAGCGGGAGGACGGGAGAGACCCAGTACTTC
-	TRBJ2-1	TRBV25-1	-	CASAHGWRNEQFF	TGTGCCAGCGCCCATGGCTGGCGCAATGAGCAGTTCTTC
-	TRBJ1-1	TRBV6-2/TRBV6-3	-	CASSYPARGILETFF	TGTGCCAGCAGTTACCCTGCCAGGGGCATACTTGAAACTTTCTTT
-	TRBJ2-7	TRBV4-2	-	CASSPFAFAGGDEQYF	TGTGCCAGCAGCCCCTTCGCCTTCGCCGGGGGCGACGAGCAGTACTTC
-	TRBJ1-6	TRBV25-1	-	CASSARTARAPLHF	TGTGCCAGCAGTGCCCGGACAGCCAGGGCACCCCTCCACTTT
TRBD1	TRBJ2-5	TRBV5-1	-	CASSEGQGLSQYF	TGCGCCAGCAGCGAGGGACAGGGGCTCTCTCAGTACTTC
TRBD2	TRBJ2-1	TRBV7-2	-	CASSPASGRSEQFF	TGTGCCAGCAGCCCCGCTAGCGGGAGGAGTGAGCAGTTCTTC
TRBD1	TRBJ1-2	TRBV7-2	-	CASSLAGQGIFGYTF	TGTGCCAGCAGCTTAGCGGGACAGGGGATTTTTGGCTACACCTTC
-	TRBJ2-3	TRBV11-3	once	CASSPRVTDTQYF	TGTGCCAGCAGCCCCCGGGTCACAGATACGCAGTATTTT
-	TRBJ2-7	TRBV5-4	-	CASSLDLVEQYF	TGTGCCAGCAGCTTAGACCTCGTCGAGCAGTACTTC
TRBD1	TRBJ1-2	TRBV7-9	once	CASSLQLLGGRNYGYTF	TGTGCCAGCAGCCTACAGCTCTTAGGGGGCCGTAACTATGGCTACACCTTC
-	TRBJ2-5	TRBV9	once	CASSVGRRTEETQYF	TGTGCCAGCAGCGTAGGGAGGAGGACGGAAGAGACCCAGTACTTC
TRBD2	TRBJ2-1	TRBV7-2	-	CASSLVGGGINEQFF	TGTGCCAGCAGCTTAGTTGGCGGGGGGATCAATGAGCAGTTCTTC
TRBD1	TRBJ2-2	TRBV11-2	-	CASRITGGRGTGELFF	TGTGCCAGCAGAATTACAGGGGGCCGGGGCACCGGGGAGCTGTTTTTT
-	TRBJ2-7	TRBV27	-	CASSLQQSGEQYF	TGTGCCAGCAGTTTACAACAGTCCGGCGAGCAGTACTTC
TRBD1	TRBJ1-5	TRBV19	-	CASSFSGGSNQPQHF	TGTGCCAGTTCATTCTCAGGGGGAAGCAATCAGCCCCAGCATTTT
-	TRBJ2-3	TRBV24-1	-	CATSDPRVDTQYF	TGTGCCACCAGTGATCCACGGGTGGATACGCAGTATTTT
-	TRBJ2-1	TRBV27	-	CASSLTSRSYNEQFF	TGTGCCAGCAGTTTAACTAGTCGCTCCTACAATGAGCAGTTCTTC
TRBD2	TRBJ2-2	TRBV23-1	-	CASSQPTSGRAGTGELFF	TGCGCCAGCAGTCAACCGACTAGCGGGAGGGCCGGGACCGGGGAGCTGTTTTTT
-	TRBJ2-1	TRBV9	-	CASSVSGSSEQFF	TGTGCCAGCAGCGTAAGCGGATCTTCTGAGCAGTTCTTC
-	TRBJ2-1	TRBV6-5	once	CASSYSNSGEGEQFF	TGTGCCAGCAGTTACTCGAATAGCGGAGAGGGTGAGCAGTTCTTC
-	TRBJ2-2	TRBV18	-	CASSGEGGELFF	TGTGCCAGCTCGGGGGAAGGCGGGGAGCTGTTTTTT
-	TRBJ2-7	TRBV1	few	CTSTQGPGEQYF	TGCACCAGCACACAGGGCCCCGGCGAGCAGTACTTC
TRBD2	TRBJ2-1	TRBV24-1	-	CATSDRGLAGYDEQFF	TGTGCCACCAGTGACCGGGGACTAGCGGGATATGATGAGCAGTTCTTC
-	TRBJ1-5	TRBV23-1	-	CASPDKGRQPQHF	TGCGCCAGCCCTGATAAGGGGAGGCAGCCCCAGCATTTT
TRBD1	TRBJ1-2	TRBV5-6	-	CASSLGTGVWGYTF	TGTGCCAGCAGCTTGGGGACAGGGGTATGGGGCTACACCTTC
-	TRBJ2-7	TRBV5-4	-	CASSFGEFGYEQYF	TGTGCCAGCAGCTTCGGTGAATTTGGCTACGAGCAGTACTTC
TRBD1	TRBJ1-6	TRBV2	-	CASSEGTVSDSPLHF	TGTGCCAGCAGTGAGGGGACAGTCTCCGATTCACCCCTCCACTTT
-	TRBJ2-3	TRBV12-3/TRBV12-4	-	CASSRGDTQYF	TGTGCCAGCAGCCGCGGGGATACGCAGTATTTT
-	TRBJ1-4	TRBV27	-	CASSLRLGINEKLFF	TGTGCCAGCAGTTTGAGGTTGGGGATCAATGAAAAACTGTTTTTT
-	TRBJ2-5	TRBV4-2	once	CASSQAWAGIQETQYF	TGTGCCAGCAGCCAAGCCTGGGCGGGAATTCAAGAGACCCAGTACTTC
-	TRBJ1-1	TRBV15	-	CATSRDRHLEAFF	TGTGCCACCAGCAGAGATAGACACCTGGAAGCTTTCTTT
-	TRBJ2-7	TRBV6-2/TRBV6-3	-	CASSYPIAGSTYEQYF	TGTGCCAGCAGTTACCCTATCGCAGGTTCGACCTACGAGCAGTACTTC
TRBD1	TRBJ2-5	TRBV7-9	once	CASSQQGARETQYF	TGTGCCAGCAGCCAACAGGGGGCGCGGGAGACCCAGTACTTC
-	TRBJ1-1	TRBV7-9	-	CASSPQTFMNTEAFF	TGTGCCAGCAGCCCCCAGACATTCATGAACACTGAAGCTTTCTTT
-	TRBJ1-5	TRBV19	-	CASSPRGGQPQHF	TGTGCCAGTAGTCCCCGGGGGGGTCAGCCCCAGCATTTT
-	TRBJ2-1	TRBV7-2	-	CASTPSVLYNEQFF	TGTGCCAGCACCCCCTCTGTCCTTTACAATGAGCAGTTCTTC
-	TRBJ1-5	TRBV19	once	CASSPRGSNQPQHF	TGTGCCAGTAGTCCCCGAGGGAGCAATCAGCCCCAGCATTTT
-	TRBJ2-5	TRBV6-6	-	CASSYPTRQETQYF	TGTGCCAGCAGTTACCCGACAAGACAAGAGACCCAGTACTTC